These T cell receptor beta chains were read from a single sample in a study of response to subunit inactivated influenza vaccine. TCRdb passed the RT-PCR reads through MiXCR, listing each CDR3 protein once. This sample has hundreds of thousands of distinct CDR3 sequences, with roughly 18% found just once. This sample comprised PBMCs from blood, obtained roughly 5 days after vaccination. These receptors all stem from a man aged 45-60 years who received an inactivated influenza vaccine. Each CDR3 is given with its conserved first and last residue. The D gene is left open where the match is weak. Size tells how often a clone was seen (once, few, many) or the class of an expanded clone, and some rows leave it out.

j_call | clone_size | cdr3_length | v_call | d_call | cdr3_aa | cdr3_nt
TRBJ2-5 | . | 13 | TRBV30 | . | CAWSVTVMETQYF | TGTGCCTGGAGTGTAACGGTAATGGAGACCCAGTACTTC
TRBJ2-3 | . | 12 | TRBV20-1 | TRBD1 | CSASPRGSAHIF | TGCAGTGCTAGTCCCAGGGGGAGCGCCCATATTTTT
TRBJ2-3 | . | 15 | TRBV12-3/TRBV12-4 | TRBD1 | CASTSGQAYTDTQYF | TGTGCCAGCACCTCGGGACAGGCCTACACAGATACGCAGTATTTT
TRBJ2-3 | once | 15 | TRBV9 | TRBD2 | CASSAGLVPTDTQYF | TGTGCCAGCAGCGCGGGACTAGTTCCCACAGATACGCAGTATTTT
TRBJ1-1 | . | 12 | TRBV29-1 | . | CSVEETNGEAFF | TGCAGCGTTGAAGAAACTAACGGTGAAGCTTTCTTT
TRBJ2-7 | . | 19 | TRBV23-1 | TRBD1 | CASSQSEKTGPSISYEQYF | TGCGCCAGCAGTCAATCGGAAAAGACAGGGCCTTCTATTTCCTACGAGCAGTACTTC
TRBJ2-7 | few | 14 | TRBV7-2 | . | CASSLVRAGDEQYF | TGTGCCAGCAGCTTAGTAAGGGCAGGGGACGAGCAGTACTTC
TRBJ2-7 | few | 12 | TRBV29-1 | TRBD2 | CSVASGSREQYF | TGCAGCGTAGCTAGCGGGAGCCGCGAGCAGTACTTC
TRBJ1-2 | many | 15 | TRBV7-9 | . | CASSLSSAANYGYTF | TGTGCCAGCAGCTTATCGTCAGCCGCCAACTATGGCTACACCTTC
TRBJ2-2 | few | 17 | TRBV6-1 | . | CASRSIPGLGNTGELFF | TGTGCCAGCAGATCCATCCCGGGACTCGGGAACACCGGGGAGCTGTTTTTT
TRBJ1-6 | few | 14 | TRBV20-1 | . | CSSILDGYHSPLHF | TGCAGTTCCATCCTGGACGGCTATCATTCACCCCTCCACTTT
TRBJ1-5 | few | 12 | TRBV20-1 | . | CSASRGKQPQHF | TGCAGTGCTAGCCGCGGAAAGCAGCCCCAGCATTTT
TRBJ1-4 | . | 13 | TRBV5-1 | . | CASSPGVDEKLFF | TGCGCCAGCAGCCCAGGGGTTGATGAAAAACTGTTTTTT
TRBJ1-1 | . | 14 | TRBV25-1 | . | CASSDRQWNTEAFF | TGTGCCAGCAGTGATCGGCAGTGGAACACTGAAGCTTTCTTT
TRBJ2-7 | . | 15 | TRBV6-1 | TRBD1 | CASSQTSGQSYEQYF | TGTGCCAGCAGCCAGACTTCGGGACAGTCCTACGAGCAGTACTTC
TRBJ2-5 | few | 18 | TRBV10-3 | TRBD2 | CAISETSGGLPGQETQYF | TGTGCCATCAGCGAGACTAGCGGGGGCCTCCCTGGACAAGAGACCCAGTACTTC
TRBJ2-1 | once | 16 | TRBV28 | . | CASSGPGHRVRNEQFF | TGTGCCAGCAGTGGGCCGGGACACCGGGTGCGGAATGAGCAGTTCTTC
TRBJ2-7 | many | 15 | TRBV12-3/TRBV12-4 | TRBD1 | CASSSRDSHSYEQYF | TGTGCCAGCAGTTCCCGGGACAGCCATTCCTACGAGCAGTACTTC